One sample yielded the 9 T cell receptor beta chains listed below, sequenced in a study of immune cell composition in non-small cell lung cancer. Some clones are missing from TCRdb's copy, which holds only in-frame ones; the method was immunoSEQ multiplex PCR. The sample records several thousand clones, roughly 80% being singletons. The sequencing sample was made of lung tumor tissue. Receptors were obtained from a human donor with non-small cell lung cancer.

The chain links TRBV29-1 to TRBJ1-4; D remains ambiguous. The CDR3 length is 13 residues. Per the germline V gene, CDR1 is SQVTM and CDR2 is ANQGSEA. Trimming removed 7 bases at V and 0 bases at J, with 9 bases between. CDR3: CSARATTNEKLFF. Here the CDR3 DNA reads TGCAGCGCGCGGGCCACAACTAATGAAAAACTGTTTTTT.

The chain carries TRBV14 and TRBJ2-7; D could derive from TRBD1 or TRBD2 (5 bases each). V lost 0 bases to trimming and J lost 4 bases, with 7 bases between them. Per the germline V gene, CDR1 is SGHDN and CDR2 is FVKESK. This CDR3 has 13 amino acids. CDR3 sequence (DNA): TGTGCCAGCAGCCAAGAGTGGGGGTACGAGCAGTACTTC. It is translated as CASSQEWGYEQYF.

The chain combines TRBV28 with TRBJ2-7, with TRBD2 as a possible D gene (5 bases). Germline lookup yields CDR1 MDHEN and CDR2 SYDVKM. The CDR3 totals 12 residues. V dropped 5 bases and J dropped 6 bases, with 11 bases sitting between them. CDR3 loop: CASSPNGGEQYF. The CDR3 DNA reads TGTGCCAGCAGTCCTAACGGAGGCGAGCAGTACTTC.

The chain joins TRBV12-1 to TRBJ1-6; TRBD1, the table's D call, lacks a check against the DNA. TRBV12-1 is listed as a pseudogene. This CDR3 has 14 amino acids. The CDR3 spells CASSSPGGHKSLHF. Written as DNA, the CDR3 is TGTGCCAGCAGCTCCCCAGGGGGGCACAAATCCCTCCACTTT.

The rearrangement uses TRBV11-3 and TRBJ2-1; no clear D. The CDR3 has 16 amino acids. Per the germline V gene, CDR1 is SGHNT and CDR2 is YENEEA. The germline V and J ends were trimmed by 0 bases and 7 bases, with 16 bases remaining between them. The DNA of the CDR3 is TGTGCCAGCAGCTTAGATGTCCGGGTCCCCGGTAATGAGCAGTTCTTC. Its translation is CASSLDVRVPGNEQFF.

The chain has TRBV28 and TRBJ1-1; TRBD1 agrees at 9 bases. CDR1 is MDHEN, CDR2 SYDVKM, per germline. The V segment lost 5 bases and the J segment 4 bases; nucleotides outside the gene matches: 8. This CDR3 is built from 15 residues. The CDR3 loop is CASSLQGQGPTEAFF. As DNA, the CDR3 is TGTGCCAGCAGTCTCCAAGGACAGGGGCCCACTGAAGCTTTCTTT.

This clone occurred a few times. CDR3 sequence reads: CASSPPGAGIHTGELFF. CDR3 sequence (DNA): TGTGCCAGCTCACCACCGGGGGCAGGGATTCACACCGGGGAGCTGTTTTTT. The chain joins TRBV18 to TRBJ2-2, with a tentative D call TRBD1 (6 bases). The CDR3 contains 17 residues. Germline-derived CDR1 and CDR2 are KGHSH and LQKENI. Between the trimmed V and J ends, which lost 0 bases and 3 bases, there was a span of 14 bases.

This clone occurred once. The chain is built from TRBV5-4 and TRBJ2-7, with 8 bases aligning to TRBD1. The CDR3 covers 18 residues. Germline values: CDR1 SGHNT, CDR2 YYREEE (reference sequence). V gave up 0 bases and J gave up 0 bases; unmatched junction bases: 11. As DNA, the CDR3 is TGTGCCAGCAGCTTGGGGACAGGGCCGTACCAGAGCTCCTACGAGCAGTACTTC. Amino acid sequence: CASSLGTGPYQSSYEQYF.

The rearrangement joins TRBV14 to TRBJ1-3, with a weak D call TRBD1 (5 bases). Germline V lookup: CDR1 SGHDN, CDR2 FVKESK. V lost 0 bases, J lost 2 bases, and 11 bases lay in between. This CDR3 region has 16 residues. The CDR3 DNA is TGTGCCAGCAGCCAAGATGAGGGGACGGCTGGAAACACCATATATTTT. It codes for CASSQDEGTAGNTIYF.